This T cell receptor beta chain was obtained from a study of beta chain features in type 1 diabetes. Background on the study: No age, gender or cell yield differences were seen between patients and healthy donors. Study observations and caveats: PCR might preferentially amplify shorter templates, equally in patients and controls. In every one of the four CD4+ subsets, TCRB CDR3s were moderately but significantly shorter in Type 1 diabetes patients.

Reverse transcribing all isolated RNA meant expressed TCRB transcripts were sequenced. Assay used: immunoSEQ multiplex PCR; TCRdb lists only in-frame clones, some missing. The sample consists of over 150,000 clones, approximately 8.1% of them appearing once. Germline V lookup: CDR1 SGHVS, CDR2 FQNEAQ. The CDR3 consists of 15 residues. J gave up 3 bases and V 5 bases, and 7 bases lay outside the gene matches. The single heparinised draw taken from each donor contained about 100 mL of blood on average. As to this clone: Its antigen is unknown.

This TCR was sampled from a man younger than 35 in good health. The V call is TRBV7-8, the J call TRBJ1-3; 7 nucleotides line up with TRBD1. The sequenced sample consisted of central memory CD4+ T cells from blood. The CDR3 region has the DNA TGTGCCAGCAGCAAACAGGGGCCGAATGGAAACACCATATATTTT. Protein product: CASSKQGPNGNTIYF.